The sequence of this TCR beta chain was determined in a study of T-cell reconstitution after alpha-beta-depleted transplantation in children. Germline CDR1 DFQATT, CDR2 SNEGSKA (reference sequence). With 2 bases clipped from V and 5 bases from J, the junction kept 6 bases outside the gene matches. The CDR3 covers 15 residues. Using unique molecular identifiers, the investigators prepared the TCRbeta library. Via MiXCR, TCRdb re-called the PCR reads, giving one row per CDR3 protein. The table includes around 200,000 distinct CDR3 sequences, about 6.4% detected once. At least ten counts were recorded for this clonotype.

The chain joins TRBV20-1 to TRBJ2-1, with TRBD1 matching 10 bases. Source: PBMCs from the stem cell graft donor, taken from the stem cell graft. The receptor was isolated from a human donor who donated a stem cell graft to a child with Wiskott-Aldrich syndrome. The CDR3 is CSARSIGTGDNEQFF. Here the CDR3 DNA reads TGCAGTGCTAGAAGTATTGGGACAGGGGACAATGAGCAGTTCTTC.